This TCR beta chain comes out of a study of T cell changes during pregnancy in multiple sclerosis. CDR1 is MGHRA and CDR2 is YSYEKL in the germline V gene. J lost 2 bases, V lost 1 base, and 2 bases had no gene match. The CDR3 is 14 residues long. Repertoires were generated with immunoSEQ multiplex PCR, while TCRdb's copy carries only in-frame clones and drops some. Counted here are some 36,000 clones, approximately 90% occurring once; the ten biggest clones make up under 0.75%. The receptor was isolated from a female donor in good health, enrolled as a control in a pregnancy study. The chain recombines TRBV4-1 with TRBJ2-7; 7 bases align to TRBD2. Specimen: CD4+ T cells from peripheral blood mononuclear cells, collected in the second trimester of pregnancy. The CDR3 loop reads CASSQGEGPYEQYF. The CDR3 region has the DNA TGCGCCAGCAGCCAAGGGGAGGGCCCCTACGAGCAGTACTTC.